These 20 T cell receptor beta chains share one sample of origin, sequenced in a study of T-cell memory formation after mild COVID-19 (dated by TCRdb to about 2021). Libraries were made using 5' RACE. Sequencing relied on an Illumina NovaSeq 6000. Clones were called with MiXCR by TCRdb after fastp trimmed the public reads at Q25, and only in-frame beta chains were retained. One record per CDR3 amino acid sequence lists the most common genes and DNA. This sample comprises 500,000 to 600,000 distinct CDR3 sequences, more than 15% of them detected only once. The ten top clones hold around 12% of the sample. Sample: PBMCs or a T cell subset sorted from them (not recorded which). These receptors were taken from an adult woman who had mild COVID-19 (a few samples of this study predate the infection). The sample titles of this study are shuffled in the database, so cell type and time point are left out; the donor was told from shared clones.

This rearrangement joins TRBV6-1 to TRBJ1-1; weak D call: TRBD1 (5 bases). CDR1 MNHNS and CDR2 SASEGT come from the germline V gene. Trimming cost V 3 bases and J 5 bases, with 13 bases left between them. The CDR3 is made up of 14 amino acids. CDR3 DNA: TGTGCCAGCAGTGACGGCAGGGCGCGGACTGAAGCTTTCTTT. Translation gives CASSDGRARTEAFF.

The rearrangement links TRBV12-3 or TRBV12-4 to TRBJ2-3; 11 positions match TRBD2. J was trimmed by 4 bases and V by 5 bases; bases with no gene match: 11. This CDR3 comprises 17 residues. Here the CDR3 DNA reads TGTGCCAGCAGTCCTCACCCGGGACTAGCGGCGGCAGATACGCAGTATTTT. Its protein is CASSPHPGLAAADTQYF.

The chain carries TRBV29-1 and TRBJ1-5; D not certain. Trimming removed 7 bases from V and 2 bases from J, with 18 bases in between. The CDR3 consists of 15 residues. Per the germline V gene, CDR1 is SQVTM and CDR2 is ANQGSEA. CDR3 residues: CSDKIKALGNQPQHF. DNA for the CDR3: TGCAGCGATAAAATCAAGGCTTTGGGCAATCAGCCCCAGCATTTT.

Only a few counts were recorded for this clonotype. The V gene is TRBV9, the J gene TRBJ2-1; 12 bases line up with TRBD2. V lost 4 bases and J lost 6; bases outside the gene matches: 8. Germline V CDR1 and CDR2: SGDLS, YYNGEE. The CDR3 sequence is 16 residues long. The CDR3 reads CASSNGLAGTFNEQFF. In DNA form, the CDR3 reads TGTGCCAGCAGCAACGGACTAGCGGGAACCTTCAATGAGCAGTTCTTC.

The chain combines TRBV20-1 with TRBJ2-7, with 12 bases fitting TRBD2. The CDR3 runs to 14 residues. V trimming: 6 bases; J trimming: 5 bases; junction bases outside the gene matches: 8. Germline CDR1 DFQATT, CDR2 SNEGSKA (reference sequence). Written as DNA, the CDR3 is TGCAGTGCCCCGCTAGCGGGAGGGTCTCACGAGCAGTACTTC. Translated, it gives CSAPLAGGSHEQYF.

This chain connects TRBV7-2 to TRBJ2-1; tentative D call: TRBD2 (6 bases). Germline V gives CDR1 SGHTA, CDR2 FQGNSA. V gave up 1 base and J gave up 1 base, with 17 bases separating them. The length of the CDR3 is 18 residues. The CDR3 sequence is CASSLEARRESSYNEQFF. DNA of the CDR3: TGTGCCAGCAGCTTAGAGGCACGACGGGAGAGTTCCTACAATGAGCAGTTCTTC.

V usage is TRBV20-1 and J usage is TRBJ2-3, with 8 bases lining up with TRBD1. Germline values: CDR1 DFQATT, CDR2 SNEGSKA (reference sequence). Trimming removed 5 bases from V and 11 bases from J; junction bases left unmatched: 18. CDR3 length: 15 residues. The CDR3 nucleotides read TGCAGTGCTTTTGGACAGGGCGCCCTTAGAGTGGGGCAGTATTTT. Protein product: CSAFGQGALRVGQYF.

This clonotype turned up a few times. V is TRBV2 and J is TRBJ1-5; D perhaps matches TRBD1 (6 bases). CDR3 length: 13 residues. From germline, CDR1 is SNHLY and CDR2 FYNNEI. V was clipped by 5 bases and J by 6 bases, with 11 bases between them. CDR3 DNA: TGTGCCAGCAGTACAGGGTGGGGTCAGCCCCAGCATTTT. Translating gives CASSTGWGQPQHF.

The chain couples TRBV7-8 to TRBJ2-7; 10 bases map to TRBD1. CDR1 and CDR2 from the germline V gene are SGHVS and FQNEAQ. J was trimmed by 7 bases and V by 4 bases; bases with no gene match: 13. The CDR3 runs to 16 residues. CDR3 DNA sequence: TGTGCCAGCAGCTGGGGGGACAGGGGACTGTATACGGAGCAGTACTTC. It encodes CASSWGDRGLYTEQYF.

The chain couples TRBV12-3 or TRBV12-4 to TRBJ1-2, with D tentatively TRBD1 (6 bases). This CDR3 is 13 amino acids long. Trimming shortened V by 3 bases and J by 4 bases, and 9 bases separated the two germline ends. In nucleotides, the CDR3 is TGTGCCAGCAGTTTTGGGGGCCCCTATGGCTACACCTTC. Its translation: CASSFGGPYGYTF.

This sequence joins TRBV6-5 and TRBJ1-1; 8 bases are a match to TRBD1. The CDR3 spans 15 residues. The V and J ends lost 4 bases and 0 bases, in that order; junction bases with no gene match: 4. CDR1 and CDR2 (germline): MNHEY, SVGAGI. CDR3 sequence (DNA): TGTGCCAGCAGTTGGACAGGGATTATGAACACTGAAGCTTTCTTT. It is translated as CASSWTGIMNTEAFF.

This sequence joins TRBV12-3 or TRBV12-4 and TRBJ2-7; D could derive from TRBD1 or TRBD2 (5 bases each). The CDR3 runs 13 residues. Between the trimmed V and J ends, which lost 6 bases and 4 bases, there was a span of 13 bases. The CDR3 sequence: CASSRDAWYEQYF. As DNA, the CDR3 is TGTGCCAGCAGCCGGGACGCGTGGTACGAGCAGTACTTC.

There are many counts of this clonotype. The CDR3 here is CASSVGGGLYEQYF. CDR3 DNA sequence: TGTGCCAGCAGCGTAGGGGGCGGCCTCTACGAGCAGTACTTC. V and J are TRBV9 and TRBJ2-7; TRBD1 is a possible D gene (5 bases). The CDR3 is made up of 14 amino acids. V lost 0 bases, J lost 3 bases, and 10 bases lay in between. In germline, CDR1 is SGDLS, CDR2 YYNGEE.

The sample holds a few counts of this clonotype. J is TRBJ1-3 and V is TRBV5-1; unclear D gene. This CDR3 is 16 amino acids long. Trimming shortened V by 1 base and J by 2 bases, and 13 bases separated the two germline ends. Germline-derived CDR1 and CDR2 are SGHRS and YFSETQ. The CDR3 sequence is CASSLWEINAGNTIYF. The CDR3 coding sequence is TGCGCCAGCAGCTTGTGGGAGATCAACGCTGGAAACACCATATATTTT.

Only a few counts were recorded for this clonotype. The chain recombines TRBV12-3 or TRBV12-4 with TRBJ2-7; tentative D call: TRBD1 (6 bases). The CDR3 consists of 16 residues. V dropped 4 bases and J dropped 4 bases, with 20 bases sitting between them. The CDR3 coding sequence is TGTGCCAGCAGTTCCGGACCGGGACATCTAGGATACGAGCAGTACTTC. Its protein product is CASSSGPGHLGYEQYF.

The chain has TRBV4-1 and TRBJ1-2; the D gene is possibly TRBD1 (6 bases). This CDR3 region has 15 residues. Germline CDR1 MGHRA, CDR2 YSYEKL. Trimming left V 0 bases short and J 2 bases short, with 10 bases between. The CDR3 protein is CASSQETGGNYGYTF. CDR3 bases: TGCGCCAGCAGCCAAGAAACGGGGGGCAACTATGGCTACACCTTC.

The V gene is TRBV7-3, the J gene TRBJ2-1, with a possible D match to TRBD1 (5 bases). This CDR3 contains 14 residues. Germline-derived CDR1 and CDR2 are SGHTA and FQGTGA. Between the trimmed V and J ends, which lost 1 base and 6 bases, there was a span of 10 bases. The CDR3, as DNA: TGTGCCAGCAGCTTAAAGGCAGGGTCCAATGAGCAGTTCTTC. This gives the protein CASSLKAGSNEQFF.

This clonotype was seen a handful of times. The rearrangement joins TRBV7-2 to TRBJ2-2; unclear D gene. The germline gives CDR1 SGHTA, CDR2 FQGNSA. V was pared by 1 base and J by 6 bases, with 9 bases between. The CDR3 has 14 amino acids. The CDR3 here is CASSLVPVPGELFF. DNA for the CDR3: TGTGCCAGCAGCTTAGTGCCTGTCCCCGGGGAGCTGTTTTTT.

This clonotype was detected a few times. The CDR3 loop is CASSYLGQSQETQYF. CDR3 DNA sequence: TGCGCCAGCAGCTATCTGGGACAGTCCCAAGAGACCCAGTACTTC. The rearrangement joins TRBV4-1 to TRBJ2-5; 7 bases line up with TRBD1. The junction had 7 bases not matched to a gene; V was cut back by 5 bases and J by 1 base. Germline CDR1 MGHRA, CDR2 YSYEKL. The CDR3 sequence is 15 residues long.

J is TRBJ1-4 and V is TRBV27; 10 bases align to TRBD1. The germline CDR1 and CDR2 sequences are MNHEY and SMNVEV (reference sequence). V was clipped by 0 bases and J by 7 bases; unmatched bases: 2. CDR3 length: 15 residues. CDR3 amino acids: CASSLSGTGVEKLFF. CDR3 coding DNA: TGTGCCAGCAGTTTATCCGGGACAGGGGTTGAAAAACTGTTTTTT.